This TCR beta chain was obtained from a study of blood T cell repertoires in COVID-19 (dated by TCRdb to 2018 to 2021). Regarding the research as a whole: Samples from collaborators originated in the United States, Italy and Spain and spanned both the acute and convalescent phases of COVID-19. The prospective study material was composed of cDNA or gDNA derived from T cells, B-cell-depleted T cells, or PBMCs. Deeply sampled blood TCRbeta repertoires from subjects exposed to, actively infected with, or recovered from COVID-19 were included in the dataset. The repertoires were released in a freely available public database intended as a resource for research on the immune response to SARS-CoV-2. Samples were obtained from the ongoing ImmuneRACE study (first 160 participants) and from 1,254 subjects provided by 6 global collaborators. The sample metadata nearly always contained a de-identified subject ID, COVID-19 status, age in years and sex. Where available, HLA class I and class II types were taken from metadata supplied by the sample provider and were not determined by assay-based typing.

The immunoSEQ Assay, a bias-controlled multiplex PCR, was used to amplify TCRbeta CDR3 regions from genomic DNA. On the study's bioinformatics: Nucleated cell counts per sample were estimated from amplification of reference gene primers within the assay. To quantify the absolute abundance of each unique TCRbeta CDR3 rearrangement, sequence reads were collapsed and filtered. For each sample, productive Simpson clonality was calculated as the square root of Simpson's diversity index across productive rearrangements. TCRdb's version of the immuneACCESS table is confined to in-frame rearrangements and falls short of the full clone set. An unresolved V gene accounts for under half of the shortfall where checked; the remainder is of unknown origin. The DNA gave D and trimming, while V, J and clone size come from that table. The sample table lists 35,000 to 45,000 clones, roughly 87% of them with a count of one. Roughly 7.2% of the sample comes from the top ten.

Comment on this clone: The antigen it recognizes is unknown. No quality values exist for individual bases; no much larger clone is one base distant.

Whole blood was collected in K2EDTA tubes by collaborating institutions according to the institutions' own protocols. For TCRbeta analysis, collaborators shipped samples in one of three forms: frozen whole blood, isolated PBMCs, or DNA extracted from either of those sample types. CDR1 ENHRY and CDR2 SYGVKD were looked up in the germline V gene. There are 12 amino acids in the CDR3, from cysteine to phenylalanine inclusive. The kept DNA is CDR3 alone, 36 bases in frame from the first base. On the study overall, not on this receptor specifically: Clinical and demographic metadata were provided uncurated, with the amount varying by source and participant.

The sequenced sample was peripheral blood. The TCR originated in a human donor in a cohort sampled during active COVID-19. The chain is assembled from TRBV10-3 and TRBJ1-1; the D segment cannot be called with confidence. The nucleotide sequence reads as follows: TGTGCTTCGTCAGGAACCAACACTGAAGCTTTCTTT. This yields the protein CASSGTNTEAFF.